The 9 T cell receptor beta chains given below trace back to one sample, sequenced in a study of cytomegalovirus exposure and HLA in healthy donors. Sequencing used immunoSEQ multiplex PCR; TCRdb keeps in-frame clones, though not all of them. The table shows tens of thousands of clones, with 85% to 95% occurring only once. The sample was PBMCs. The receptors were sampled from a man aged 18 to 29 in good health and CMV-seropositive.

The CDR3 nucleotides are TGCGCCAGCAGGAACGATAGGGCAGGGGCCCCGGGGACTGAAGCTTTCTTT. Translated: CASRNDRAGAPGTEAFF. V usage is TRBV5-1 and J usage is TRBJ1-1; the D gene is possibly TRBD1 (6 bases). The ends were cut back, 5 bases at V and 5 bases at J, with 25 bases in the middle. CDR3 size: 17 residues. The germline CDR1 and CDR2 sequences are SGHRS and YFSETQ.

The rearrangement joins TRBV19 to TRBJ2-5; 11 positions agree with TRBD2. The germline V gene encodes CDR1 LNHDA and CDR2 SQIVND (reference sequence). V lost 6 bases and J lost 2; bases outside the gene matches: 2. CDR3 size: 14 residues. The CDR3 bases are TGTGCCAGTAGACGGACTAGCGGGCAAGAGACCCAGTACTTC. Amino acids: CASRRTSGQETQYF.

The chain links TRBV27 to TRBJ2-7; 7 nucleotides align to TRBD1. Germline V gives CDR1 MNHEY, CDR2 SMNVEV (reference sequence). The CDR3 has 16 residues. Trimming cost V 2 bases and J 1 base; bases outside gene matches: 8. In DNA, the CDR3 is TGTGCCAGCAGTTTAAAAGGGACAGCGCTTTCCTACGAGCAGTACTTC. It specifies CASSLKGTALSYEQYF.

The chain has TRBV12-5 and TRBJ2-7; maybe TRBD1 (5 bases). With 5 bases removed from V and 4 bases from J, the gap between germline ends came to 12 bases. The CDR3 totals 13 residues. Germline V gene lookup returns CDR1 LGHNT and CDR2 FRNRAP. The CDR3, as DNA: TGTGCTAGTGGTCCGGACCCAGGGTACGAGCAGTACTTC. Translation gives CASGPDPGYEQYF.

This chain links TRBV19 with TRBJ1-3; D call uncertain. Germline V lookup: CDR1 LNHDA, CDR2 SQIVND (reference sequence). The CDR3 is made up of 14 amino acids. V lost 9 bases, J lost 0 bases, and 12 bases lay in between. The CDR3 nucleotides are TGTGCCAGCCAAGATTATAGCTCTGGAAACACCATATATTTT. It encodes CASQDYSSGNTIYF.

The chain employs TRBV6-6 and TRBJ2-3; perhaps TRBD1 as D (7 bases). Per the germline V gene, CDR1 is MNHNY and CDR2 is SVGAGI (reference sequence). Trimming pared 5 bases from V and 7 bases from J, leaving 13 bases between. The CDR3 consists of 13 residues. CDR3 nucleotide sequence: TGTGCCAGCAGTCCCGCAGGGGGGAATACGCAGTATTTT. It codes for CASSPAGGNTQYF.

V and J are TRBV7-6 and TRBJ2-3; D is perhaps TRBD2 (5 bases). CDR1 is SGHVS and CDR2 is FNYEAQ in the germline V gene. V lost 0 bases to trimming and J lost 5 bases, with 9 bases between them. The CDR3 loop spans 14 amino acids. The CDR3: CASSLAGEVDTQYF. The CDR3 bases are TGTGCCAGCAGCTTAGCGGGAGAGGTAGATACGCAGTATTTT. Looking up the rest from reference TRBV7-6 and TRBJ2-3 gives the full variable domain: GAGVSQSPRYKVTKRGQDVALRCDPISGHVSLYWYRQALGQGPEFLTYFNYEAQQDKSGLPNDRFSAERPEGSISTLTIQRTEQRDSAMYRCASSLAGEVDTQYFGPGTRLTVL.

The rearrangement joins TRBV19 to TRBJ1-1; 10 positions match TRBD1. CDR3 size: 16 residues. In germline, CDR1 is LNHDA, CDR2 SQIVND (reference sequence). V was clipped by 3 bases and J by 6 bases; unmatched bases: 10. CDR3 sequence: CASSIERQGAMAEAFF. CDR3 in DNA: TGTGCCAGTAGTATTGAGAGACAGGGGGCGATGGCTGAAGCTTTCTTT. Together with reference TRBV19 and TRBJ1-1, the CDR3 gives the full variable domain: DGGITQSPKYLFRKEGQNVTLSCEQNLNHDAMYWYRQDPGQGLRLIYYSQIVNDFQKGDIAEGYSVSREKKESFPLTVTSAQKNPTAFYLCASSIERQGAMAEAFFGQGTRLTVV.

This rearrangement joins TRBV10-1 to TRBJ2-3; a possible D gene is TRBD2 (6 bases). Trimming stripped 2 bases from V and 2 bases from J, with 14 bases between. This CDR3 spans 16 amino acids. Germline V gives CDR1 WNHNN, CDR2 SYGVQD (reference sequence). The CDR3 bases are TGCGCCAGCAGTGAGACAGACGGGAGTTCCACAGATACGCAGTATTTT. Amino acids: CASSETDGSSTDTQYF.